One and the same sample provided the 5 T cell receptor beta chains below, sequenced in a study of T cells in Graves' hyperthyroidism and ophthalmopathy. Amplification of TCR beta CDR3 regions used RNA as the template. TCR CDR3 underwent first-round RT-PCR with the HTBI primer set. TCRdb independently ran MiXCR on the multiplex PCR reads; one entry per CDR3 protein. The table records roughly 500,000 distinct CDR3 sequences, 40% to 50% of them present only once. The sample was peripheral blood or thyroid tissue (not recorded which). These receptors all come from an adult woman with Graves' disease, either hyperthyroidism or ophthalmopathy (not recorded which).

This clonotype was seen ten or more times. The V call is TRBV20-1, the J call TRBJ1-2; D unclear. CDR1 DFQATT and CDR2 SNEGSKA come from the germline V gene (reference sequence). The germline V and J ends were trimmed by 0 bases and 7 bases, with 9 bases remaining between them. There are 12 residues in the CDR3. The CDR3 DNA sequence: TGCAGTGCTAGAGAAGGAGGGAGTGGCTACACCTTC. This sequence encodes CSAREGGSGYTF.

The rearrangement uses TRBV20-1 and TRBJ1-1; D ambiguous. V lost 3 bases and J lost 1, with 9 bases in between. The CDR3 has 13 residues. CDR1 and CDR2 from the germline V gene are DFQATT and SNEGSKA (reference sequence). The CDR3 DNA reads as TGCAGTGCTAGGGCGAACTCGAACACTGAAGCTTTCTTT. The encoded protein is CSARANSNTEAFF.

This clonotype occurred many times. The chain is built from TRBV7-2 and TRBJ2-2, with a possible D match to TRBD2 (6 bases). Trimming cost V 5 bases and J 4 bases, with 14 bases left between them. The germline gives CDR1 SGHTA, CDR2 FQGNSA. The CDR3 is made up of 15 amino acids. The CDR3, as DNA: TGTGCCAGCAGCCCACGGCCCGGGGGCACCGGGGAGCTGTTTTTT. Translated, it gives CASSPRPGGTGELFF.

The CDR3 loop is CASSRGSTDTQYF. The CDR3 DNA reads TGTGCCAGCAGTCGGGGTAGCACAGATACGCAGTATTTT. The chain joins TRBV25-1 to TRBJ2-3; tentative D call: TRBD2 (5 bases). Trimming stripped 5 bases from V and 0 bases from J, with 6 bases between. CDR1 MGHDK and CDR2 SYGVNS come from the germline V gene. The CDR3 has 13 amino acids.

This clonotype turned up a few times. The gene calls are TRBV18 and TRBJ1-1, with a possible D match to TRBD1 (5 bases). V dropped 2 bases and J dropped 6 bases, with 19 bases sitting between them. This CDR3 region has 16 residues. Germline V gene sequence: CDR1 KGHSH, CDR2 LQKENI. Written as DNA, the CDR3 is TGTGCCAGCTCACCAACGGCAAGAGGGGCCGGAGCTGAAGCTTTCTTT. Its translation: CASSPTARGAGAEAFF.